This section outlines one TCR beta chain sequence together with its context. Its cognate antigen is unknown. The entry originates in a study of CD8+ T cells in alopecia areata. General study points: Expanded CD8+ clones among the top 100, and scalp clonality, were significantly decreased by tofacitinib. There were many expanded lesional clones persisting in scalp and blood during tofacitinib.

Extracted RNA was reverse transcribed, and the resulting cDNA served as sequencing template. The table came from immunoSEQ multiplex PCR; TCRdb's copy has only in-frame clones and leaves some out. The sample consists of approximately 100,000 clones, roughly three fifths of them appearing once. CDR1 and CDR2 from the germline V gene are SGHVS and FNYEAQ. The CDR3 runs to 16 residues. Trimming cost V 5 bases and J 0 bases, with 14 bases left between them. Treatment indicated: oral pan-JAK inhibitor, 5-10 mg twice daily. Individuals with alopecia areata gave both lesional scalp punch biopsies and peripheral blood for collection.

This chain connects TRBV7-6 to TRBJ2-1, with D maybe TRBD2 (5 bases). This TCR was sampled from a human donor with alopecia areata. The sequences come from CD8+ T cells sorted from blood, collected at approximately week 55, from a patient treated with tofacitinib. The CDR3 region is CASSPVLGSSYNEQFF. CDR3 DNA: TGTGCCAGCAGCCCAGTCCTAGGGAGCTCCTACAATGAGCAGTTCTTC.